A single sample gave rise to the 20 T cell receptor beta chains below, sequenced in a study of T cells in Graves' hyperthyroidism and ophthalmopathy. Amplification of TCR beta CDR3 regions used RNA as the template. Primed by the HTBI set, a first-round RT-PCR was run on the TCR CDR3. TCRdb reprocessed the multiplex PCR reads with MiXCR, giving one entry per CDR3 protein. The sample contains more than 350,000 distinct CDR3 sequences, approximately 14% of which appear only once. The sequencing sample was made of blood. Receptor source: a woman aged 60-70 years with Graves' ophthalmopathy.

This clonotype was observed a few times. The chain recombines TRBV14 with TRBJ1-6, with D unclear. This CDR3 region has 13 residues. The V gene's germline CDR1 is SGHDN and CDR2 FVKESK. Trimming left V 2 bases short and J 10 bases short, with 9 bases between. The CDR3 spells CASSQMTGSPLHF. CDR3 nucleotide sequence: TGTGCCAGCAGCCAAATGACGGGGTCACCCCTCCACTTT.

This clonotype was observed at least ten times. J is TRBJ2-7 and V is TRBV3-1; no definite D call. The ends were cut back, 1 base at V and 13 bases at J, with 26 bases in the middle. The V gene's germline CDR1 is LGHDT and CDR2 YNNKEL (reference sequence). The CDR3 runs 16 residues. CDR3 sequence (DNA): TGTGCCAGCAGCCAAGTACCCAATTCCGGAACGAATCCGCCTTACTTC. Its translation is CASSQVPNSGTNPPYF.

This clonotype appeared a few times. The chain is built from TRBV30 and TRBJ1-1; TRBD1 matches 7 bases. V lost 3 bases and J lost 3; bases outside the gene matches: 4. The length of the CDR3 is 13 residues. From germline, CDR1 is GTSNPN and CDR2 SVGIG (reference sequence). CDR3: CAWRSTGDTEAFF. The CDR3 bases are TGTGCCTGGAGAAGCACAGGGGACACTGAAGCTTTCTTT.

This clonotype appeared many times. This chain joins TRBV30 and TRBJ1-1, with D possibly TRBD1 on 6 matching bases. V lost 0 bases and J lost 3, with 8 bases in between. The CDR3 covers 13 residues. Germline CDR1 GTSNPN, CDR2 SVGIG (reference sequence). The CDR3 loop reads CAWSVRGDTEAFF. CDR3 bases: TGTGCCTGGAGTGTAAGGGGGGACACTGAAGCTTTCTTT.

V and J are TRBV6-5 and TRBJ2-2; TRBD1 or TRBD2 may be the D gene (5 bases each). Trimming shortened V by 8 bases and J by 4 bases, and 14 bases separated the two germline ends. CDR1 and CDR2 from the germline V gene are MNHEY and SVGAGI. The CDR3 is made up of 14 amino acids. The CDR3: CASRRDDSTGELFF. CDR3 DNA sequence: TGTGCCAGCCGACGGGACGATTCCACCGGGGAGCTGTTTTTT.

This clonotype occurred a few times. The chain joins TRBV9 to TRBJ1-3; 7 bases match TRBD1. Trimming cost V 0 bases and J 3 bases; bases outside gene matches: 3. This CDR3 has 15 residues. Germline V lookup: CDR1 SGDLS, CDR2 YYNGEE. CDR3 residues: CASSVEQGNGNTIYF. CDR3 DNA sequence: TGTGCCAGCAGCGTAGAACAGGGGAATGGAAACACCATATATTTT.

The table lists this clonotype with many counts. The rearrangement links TRBV6-1 to TRBJ2-2; D gene unclear. Germline V CDR1 and CDR2: MNHNS, SASEGT. The CDR3 spans 17 residues. Trimming removed 5 bases at V and 7 bases at J, with 23 bases between. DNA of the CDR3: TGTGCCAGCAGTTATACTCCGGCGGCCGCGACCAGCGGGGAGCTGTTTTTT. Translating gives CASSYTPAAATSGELFF.

This clonotype was recorded many times. The chain combines TRBV2 with TRBJ1-5; D remains unclear. The CDR3 has 15 residues. The V gene's germline CDR1 is SNHLY and CDR2 FYNNEI. The V end lost 5 bases, the J end lost 3 bases, and 14 bases lay between the germline ends. The chain's CDR3 is CASSSDAQPNQPQHF. The CDR3 nucleotides are TGTGCCAGCAGTAGTGACGCACAACCCAATCAGCCCCAGCATTTT. The full variable domain, rest sourced from reference TRBV2 and TRBJ1-5, is EPEVTQTPSHQVTQMGQEVILRCVPISNHLYFYWYRQILGQKVEFLVSFYNNEISEKSEIFDDQFSVERPDGSNFTLKIRSTKLEDSAMYFCASSSDAQPNQPQHFGDGTRLSIL.

CDR3 bases: TGTGCCAGTAGGGATACAGGGGGTCGTGGGGCCAACGTCCTGACTTTC. Encoded protein: CASRDTGGRGANVLTF. The genes are TRBV19 and TRBJ2-6; 8 positions match TRBD1. Germline V gene lookup returns CDR1 LNHDA and CDR2 SQIVND (reference sequence). Germline trimming cut 6 bases from V and 3 bases from J; bases unmatched to any gene: 7. The CDR3 runs to 16 residues.

V usage is TRBV19 and J usage is TRBJ2-3, with D maybe TRBD2 (6 bases). The germline V and J ends were trimmed by 5 bases and 8 bases, with 23 bases remaining between them. CDR1 is LNHDA and CDR2 is SQIVND in the germline V gene (reference sequence). The CDR3 length is 16 residues. The CDR3 reads CASSQRAGLAPGTQYF. CDR3 sequence (DNA): TGTGCCAGTAGTCAAAGGGCGGGGCTCGCCCCCGGTACGCAGTATTTT.

This clonotype has ten or more counts. Compared with germline, one end of the junction differs, possibly owing to a read error. The J gene is TRBJ2-7, the V gene TRBV2, with D unresolved. The CDR3 is made up of 14 amino acids. Looked up from germline, CDR1 is SNHLY and CDR2 is FYNNEI. CDR3 sequence reads: CASREDMVLNEQYF. In nucleotides, the CDR3 is TGTGCCAGCAGGGAAGACATGGTACTCAACGAGCAGTACTTC.

With regard to this clonotype: Just one base apart from a much larger clone, this may be a read error. The CDR3 sequence: CGASKGRGVGSRETQYF. CDR3 coding DNA: TGCGGTGCTAGTAAAGGGCGGGGAGTGGGGTCGCGAGAGACCCAGTACTTC. V usage is TRBV20-1 and J usage is TRBJ2-5; possible D gene TRBD2, 6 bases. CDR1 is DFQATT and CDR2 is SNEGSKA in the germline V gene (reference sequence). This CDR3 is 17 amino acids long.

This clonotype was recorded at least ten times. In nucleotides, the CDR3 is TGTGCCAGCAGTTTAGCGGGAGGAGGGGCCAAAAACATTCAGTACTTC. It specifies CASSLAGGGAKNIQYF. This chain links TRBV2 with TRBJ2-4; TRBD2 aligns across 10 bases. The J segment lost 1 base and the V segment lost 5 bases, leaving 5 bases of the junction unmatched. Germline CDR1 is SNHLY and CDR2 is FYNNEI. The CDR3 covers 16 residues.

V gene TRBV5-1 combines with J gene TRBJ2-1; TRBD2 matches 12 bases. The CDR3 sequence is 17 residues long. Trimming at V came to 1 base and at J to 6 bases, leaving 8 bases not matched to a gene. The V gene's germline CDR1 is SGHRS and CDR2 YFSETQ. CDR3 in DNA: TGCGCCAGCAGCTTGTCTCCTCTAGCGGGAGGGACCAATGAGCAGTTCTTC. Encoded protein: CASSLSPLAGGTNEQFF.

This clonotype was counted at least ten times. The V and J genes are TRBV7-2 and TRBJ2-1; possibly TRBD1 for D (6 bases). CDR3 length equals 15 residues. Trimming stripped 4 bases from V and 0 bases from J, with 10 bases between. From germline, CDR1 is SGHTA and CDR2 FQGNSA. The CDR3 DNA is TGTGCCAGCAGCTCTAGGGACAACTCCTACAATGAGCAGTTCTTC. Its protein is CASSSRDNSYNEQFF.

This clonotype has ten or more counts. V is TRBV30 and J is TRBJ1-1, with D uncertain. V was clipped by 4 bases and J by 4 bases, with 13 bases between them. The CDR3 spans 13 residues. CDR1 and CDR2 from the germline V gene are GTSNPN and SVGIG (reference sequence). The CDR3 sequence: CAWTASWGTEAFF. CDR3 DNA sequence: TGTGCCTGGACTGCCTCGTGGGGCACTGAAGCTTTCTTT.

In its sample, this clonotype was seen a few times. V and J are TRBV5-1 and TRBJ2-5; possibly TRBD2 for D (6 bases). The CDR3 is 15 amino acids. Germline V CDR1 and CDR2: SGHRS, YFSETQ. V dropped 5 bases and J dropped 1 base, with 15 bases sitting between them. CDR3 protein: CASSIRAGLQETQYF. As DNA, the CDR3 is TGCGCCAGCAGTATTAGGGCGGGACTCCAAGAGACCCAGTACTTC.

This clonotype was detected a few times. This chain joins TRBV27 and TRBJ2-7, with 11 positions matching TRBD2. After removal of 3 bases from V and 3 bases from J, the junction contained 4 bases not matched to a gene. The CDR3 extends over 15 amino acids. From germline, CDR1 is MNHEY and CDR2 SMNVEV (reference sequence). This CDR3 is CASSFSSGRVYEQYF. The DNA of the CDR3 is TGTGCCAGCAGTTTTAGTAGCGGGAGGGTCTACGAGCAGTACTTC.

This clonotype came up many times. The gene calls are TRBV28 and TRBJ2-5; the match to TRBD1 covers 9 bases. Germline CDR1 is MDHEN and CDR2 is SYDVKM. This CDR3 is built from 15 residues. V lost 3 bases to trimming and J lost 5 bases; unmatched junction nucleotides: 7. The CDR3 is CASSFPRQGGETQYF. CDR3 DNA sequence: TGTGCCAGCAGTTTTCCGAGACAGGGGGGCGAGACCCAGTACTTC. The full variable domain, rest sourced from reference TRBV28 and TRBJ2-5, is DVKVTQSSRYLVKRTGEKVFLECVQDMDHENMFWYRQDPGLGLRLIYFSYDVKMKEKGDIPEGYSVSREKKERFSLILESASTNQTSMYLCASSFPRQGGETQYFGPGTRLLVL.

V gene TRBV25-1 combines with J gene TRBJ2-2; D ambiguous. Germline assignment: CDR1 MGHDK and CDR2 SYGVNS. The CDR3 loop spans 11 amino acids. V was cut by 2 bases and J by 7 bases, with 2 bases left in between. The CDR3 spells CASSESGELFF. The DNA for the CDR3 is TGTGCCAGCAGTGAAAGCGGGGAGCTGTTTTTT.